The source of this T cell receptor beta chain is a study of blood T cell repertoires in COVID-19. Study details: Some COVID-19 samples were acute and others convalescent; all came from the United States, Italy and Spain.

Sequencing was performed with immunoSEQ multiplex PCR; in TCRdb, only in-frame clones are kept and a portion is missing. Here the sample spans about 240,000 clones, 82% being singletons. There are a few counts of this clone. Material: peripheral blood. The source is a woman aged 55-69 years with active or convalescent COVID-19.

In DNA, the CDR3 is TGTGCCAGCTCACCACCGTACCCTAGATCGCCTGAAGCTTTCTTT. Translated: CASSPPYPRSPEAFF. The chain carries TRBV18 and TRBJ1-1; D is unclear. Germline CDR1 and CDR2: KGHSH and LQKENI. The CDR3 covers 15 residues. V lost 0 bases and J lost 6, with 14 bases in between. Full variable domain (remainder filled in from reference TRBV18 and TRBJ1-1): NAGVMQNPRHLVRRRGQEARLRCSPMKGHSHVYWYRQLPEEGLKFMVYLQKENIIDESGMPKERFSAEFPKEGPSILRIQQVVRGDSAAYFCASSPPYPRSPEAFFGQGTRLTVV.